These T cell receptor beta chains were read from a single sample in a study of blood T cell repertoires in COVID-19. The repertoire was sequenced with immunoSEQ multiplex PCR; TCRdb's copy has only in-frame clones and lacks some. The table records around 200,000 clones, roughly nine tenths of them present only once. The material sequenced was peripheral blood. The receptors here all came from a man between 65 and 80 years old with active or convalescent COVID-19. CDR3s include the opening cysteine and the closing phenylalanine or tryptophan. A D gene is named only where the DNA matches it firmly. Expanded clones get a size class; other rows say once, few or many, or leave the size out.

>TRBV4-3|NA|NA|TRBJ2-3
CASSQDAGDTQYF
TGCGCCAGCAGCCAAGATGCGGGAGATACGCAGTATTTT
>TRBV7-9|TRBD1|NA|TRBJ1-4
CASSLVDRGRGNEKLFF
TGTGCCAGCAGCTTAGTGGACAGGGGGCGCGGTAATGAAAAACTGTTTTTT
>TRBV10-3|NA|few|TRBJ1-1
CAISAGGGAEAFF
TGTGCCATCAGTGCCGGCGGGGGCGCTGAAGCTTTCTTT
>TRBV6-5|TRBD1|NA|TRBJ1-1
CASSPRQGGTEAFF
TGTGCCAGCAGTCCTAGACAGGGGGGTACTGAAGCTTTCTTT
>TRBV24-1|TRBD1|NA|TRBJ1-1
CATSDNRGSDAFF
TGTGCCACCAGTGACAACAGGGGTTCCGATGCTTTCTTT
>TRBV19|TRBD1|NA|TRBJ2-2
CASTRGLGGELFF
TGTGCCAGTACGAGGGGGCTCGGCGGGGAGCTGTTTTTT
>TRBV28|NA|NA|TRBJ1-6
CASRPQGTGNSPLHF
TGTGCCAGTCGCCCACAGGGTACGGGCAATTCACCCCTCCACTTT
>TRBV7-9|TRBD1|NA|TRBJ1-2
CASSTHPSEGASYYGYTF
TGTGCCAGCAGCACCCACCCCTCGGAGGGGGCCAGTTACTATGGCTACACCTTC
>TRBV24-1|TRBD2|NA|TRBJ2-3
CATSDQREGGDTQYF
TGTGCCACCAGTGATCAGCGGGAGGGGGGAGATACGCAGTATTTT
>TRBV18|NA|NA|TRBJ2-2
CASSPVRVNTGELFF
TGTGCCAGCTCACCTGTCAGGGTGAACACCGGGGAGCTGTTTTTT
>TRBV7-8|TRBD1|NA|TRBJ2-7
CASSIGQGAYEQYF
TGTGCCAGCAGCATAGGACAGGGAGCCTACGAGCAGTACTTC
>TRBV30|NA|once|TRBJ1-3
CAWSEGAFSGNTIYF
TGTGCCTGGAGTGAGGGAGCCTTCTCTGGAAACACCATATATTTT
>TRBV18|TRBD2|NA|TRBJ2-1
CASSPPAGVNEQFF
TGTGCCAGCTCACCTCCAGCGGGGGTCAATGAGCAGTTCTTC
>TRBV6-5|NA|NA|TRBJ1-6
CASSYRTTYNSPLHF
TGTGCCAGCAGTTACAGGACAACTTATAATTCACCCCTCCACTTT
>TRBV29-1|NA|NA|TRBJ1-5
CSVGRGVNQPQHF
TGCAGCGTTGGGCGCGGGGTAAATCAGCCCCAGCATTTT
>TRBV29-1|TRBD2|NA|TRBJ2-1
CSARTSGRAVLQFF
TGCAGCGCGCGAACTAGCGGGAGGGCAGTTTTACAGTTCTTC
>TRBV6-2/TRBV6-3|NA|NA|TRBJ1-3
CASSRGTSSGNTIYF
TGTGCCAGCAGTCGCGGCACCAGCTCTGGAAACACCATATATTTT
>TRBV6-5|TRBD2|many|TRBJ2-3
CASSRDYSEDTQYF
TGTGCCAGCAGCCGGGACTACTCGGAAGATACGCAGTATTTT
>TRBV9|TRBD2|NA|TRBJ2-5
CASSGGAGVGQETQYF
TGTGCCAGCAGCGGCGGAGCGGGAGTAGGGCAAGAGACCCAGTACTTC
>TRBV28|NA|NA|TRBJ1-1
CASLTGGTEAFF
TGTGCCAGCCTGACCGGGGGCACTGAAGCTTTCTTT
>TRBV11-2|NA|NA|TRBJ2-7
CASSLVRGGGSYEQYF
TGTGCCAGCAGCTTAGTTAGGGGGGGAGGGTCGTACGAGCAGTACTTC
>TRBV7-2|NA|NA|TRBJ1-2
CASSLAGTGYGYTF
TGTGCCAGCAGCTTAGCGGGAACGGGATATGGCTACACCTTC
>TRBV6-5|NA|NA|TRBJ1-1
CASSWSPYTEAFF
TGTGCCAGCAGTTGGAGTCCTTACACTGAAGCTTTCTTT
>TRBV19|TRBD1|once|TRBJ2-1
CASSKGPGQGSDEQFF
TGTGCCAGTAGTAAGGGGCCGGGACAGGGGTCGGATGAGCAGTTCTTC
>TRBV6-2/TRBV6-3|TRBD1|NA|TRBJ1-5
CASSDRTGVNQPQHF
TGTGCCAGCAGCGACCGGACAGGGGTAAATCAGCCCCAGCATTTT
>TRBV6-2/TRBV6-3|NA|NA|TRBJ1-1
CASSPSRTLNTEAFF
TGTGCCAGCAGCCCCTCCAGGACACTTAACACTGAAGCTTTCTTT
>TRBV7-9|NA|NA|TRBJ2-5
CASSPLRETQETQYF
TGTGCCAGCAGCCCACTCCGGGAGACGCAAGAGACCCAGTACTTC
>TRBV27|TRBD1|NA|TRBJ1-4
CASRTGLEKLFF
TGTGCCAGCAGGACAGGGCTTGAAAAACTGTTTTTT
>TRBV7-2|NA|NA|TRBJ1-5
CASSFGDAYQPQHF
TGTGCCAGCAGCTTCGGAGATGCCTATCAGCCCCAGCATTTT
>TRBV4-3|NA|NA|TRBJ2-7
CASSQVRGSYEQYF
TGCGCCAGCAGCCAAGTCAGGGGCTCCTACGAGCAGTACTTC
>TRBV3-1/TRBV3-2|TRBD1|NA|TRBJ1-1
CASSARWDRVGSEAFF
TGTGCCAGCAGCGCAAGATGGGACAGGGTGGGCTCTGAAGCTTTCTTT
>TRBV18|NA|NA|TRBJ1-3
CASSPIEAPGSGNTIYF
TGTGCCAGCTCACCAATCGAGGCACCCGGCTCTGGAAACACCATATATTTT
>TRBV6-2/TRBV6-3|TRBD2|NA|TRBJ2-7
CASSYQLLNGRSREQYF
TGTGCCAGCAGTTACCAACTCTTAAACGGGAGGTCTCGAGAGCAGTACTTC
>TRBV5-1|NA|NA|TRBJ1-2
CASSLQIPNYGYTF
TGCGCCAGCAGCTTGCAGATCCCTAACTATGGCTACACCTTC
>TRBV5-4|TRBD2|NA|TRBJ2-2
CAIGTSGGLNTGELFF
TGTGCCATCGGGACTAGCGGGGGGTTAAACACCGGGGAGCTGTTTTTT
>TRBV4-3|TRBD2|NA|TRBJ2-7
CASSQGNSGIDEQYF
TGCGCCAGCAGCCAAGGAAATAGCGGGATTGACGAGCAGTACTTC
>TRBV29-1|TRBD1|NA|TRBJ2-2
CSATGAGMPNTGELFF
TGCAGCGCAACAGGGGCCGGGATGCCGAACACCGGGGAGCTGTTTTTT
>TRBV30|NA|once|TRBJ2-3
CAWRRQGGGTDTQYF
TGTGCCTGGAGACGACAGGGAGGAGGCACAGATACGCAGTATTTT
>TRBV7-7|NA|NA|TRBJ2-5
CASSLQGSPQETQYF
TGTGCCAGCAGCTTACAGGGCAGCCCACAAGAGACCCAGTACTTC
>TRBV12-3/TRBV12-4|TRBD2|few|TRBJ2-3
CASATGTRDTQYF
TGTGCCAGCGCTACCGGGACTAGAGATACGCAGTATTTT
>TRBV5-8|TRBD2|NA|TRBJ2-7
CASSLGTSAREQYF
TGTGCCAGCAGCTTGGGGACTAGCGCCCGCGAGCAGTACTTC
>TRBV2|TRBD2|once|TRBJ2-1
CASSPLAGEWNEQFF
TGTGCCAGCAGTCCGCTAGCGGGGGAATGGAATGAGCAGTTCTTC
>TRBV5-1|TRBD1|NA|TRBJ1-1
CASSLGQGRADTEAFF
TGCGCCAGCAGCTTAGGACAGGGGAGGGCGGACACTGAAGCTTTCTTT